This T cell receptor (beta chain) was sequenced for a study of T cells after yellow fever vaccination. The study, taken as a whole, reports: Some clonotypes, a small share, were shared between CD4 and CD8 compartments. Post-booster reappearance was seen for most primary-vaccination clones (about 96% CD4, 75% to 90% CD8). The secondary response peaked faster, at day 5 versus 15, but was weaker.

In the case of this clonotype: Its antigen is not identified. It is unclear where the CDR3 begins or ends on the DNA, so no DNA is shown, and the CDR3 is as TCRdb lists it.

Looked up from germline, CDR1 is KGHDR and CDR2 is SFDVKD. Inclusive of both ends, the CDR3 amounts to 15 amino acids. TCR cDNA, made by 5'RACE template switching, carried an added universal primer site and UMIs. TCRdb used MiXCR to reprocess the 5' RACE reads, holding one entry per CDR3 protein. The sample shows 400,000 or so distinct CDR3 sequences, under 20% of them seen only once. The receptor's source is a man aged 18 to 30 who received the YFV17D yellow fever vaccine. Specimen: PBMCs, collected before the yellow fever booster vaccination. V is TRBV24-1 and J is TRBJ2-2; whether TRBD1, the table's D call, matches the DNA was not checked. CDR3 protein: CATVSRDSKPGSCFF.